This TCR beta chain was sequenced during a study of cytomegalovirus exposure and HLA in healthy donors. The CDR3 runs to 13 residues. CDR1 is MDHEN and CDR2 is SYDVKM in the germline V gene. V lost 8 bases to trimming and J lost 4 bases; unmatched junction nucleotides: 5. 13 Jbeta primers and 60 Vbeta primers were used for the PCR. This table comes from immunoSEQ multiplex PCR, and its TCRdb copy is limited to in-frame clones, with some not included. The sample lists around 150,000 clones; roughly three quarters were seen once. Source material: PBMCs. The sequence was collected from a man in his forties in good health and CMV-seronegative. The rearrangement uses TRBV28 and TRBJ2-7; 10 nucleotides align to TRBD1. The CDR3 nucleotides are TGTGCCAGCGCCTCGGGACAGGGGTACGAGCAGTACTTC. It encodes CASASGQGYEQYF.